The 32 T cell receptor beta chains given below trace back to one sample, sequenced in a study of shared clonotypes between healthy human individuals. The table came from immunoSEQ multiplex PCR; TCRdb's copy has only in-frame clones and leaves some out. The table has some 2,000,000 clones, over 85% seen once. As defined, naive CD8 cells were CD45RO-negative and positively selected for CCR7, with terminally differentiated effector memory CD45RA+ cells excluded. Material for sequencing was naive CD8+ T cells sorted from blood. The source of these receptors is a man between 18 and 35 years old in good health.

This sequence joins TRBV11-2 and TRBJ2-2; 11 bases are a match to TRBD1. CDR1 SGHAT and CDR2 FQNNGV come from the germline V gene. V was pared by 6 bases and J by 6 bases, with 12 bases of the junction left unmatched. The CDR3 runs to 17 residues. The CDR3 sequence is CASRSSGTGGISGELFF. CDR3 coding DNA: TGTGCCAGCAGGTCGTCCGGGACAGGGGGTATTTCCGGGGAGCTGTTTTTT.

The V call is TRBV5-1, the J call TRBJ1-1, with 10 positions matching TRBD1. Trimming cost V 4 bases and J 7 bases; bases outside gene matches: 7. Germline lookup yields CDR1 SGHRS and CDR2 YFSETQ. The CDR3 is 14 amino acids. CDR3 sequence: CASSDETGGNEAFF. In nucleotides, the CDR3 is TGCGCCAGCAGCGACGAGACAGGGGGCAATGAAGCTTTCTTT.

The rearrangement uses TRBV7-9 and TRBJ2-7; TRBD1 matches at 7 bases. V lost 1 base and J lost 5; bases outside the gene matches: 8. Looked up from germline, CDR1 is SEHNR and CDR2 is FQNEAQ (reference sequence). This CDR3 has 15 amino acids. As DNA, the CDR3 is TGTGCCAGCAGCTTAGGACATACAGGGGCCCACGAGCAGTACTTC. Translated: CASSLGHTGAHEQYF. The full variable domain, completed using reference TRBV7-9 and TRBJ2-7, is DTGVSQNPRHKITKRGQNVTFRCDPISEHNRLYWYRQTLGQGPEFLTYFQNEAQLEKSRLLSDRFSAERPKGSFSTLEIQRTEQGDSAMYLCASSLGHTGAHEQYFGPGTRLTVT.

The chain links TRBV11-2 to TRBJ2-2; D not certain. Germline loops: CDR1 SGHAT, CDR2 FQNNGV. This CDR3 spans 15 amino acids. The V gene lost 5 bases and the J gene lost 0 bases, with 10 bases spanning the gap. The CDR3 coding sequence is TGTGCCAGCAGCCCCCCCCTGCCGAACACCGGGGAGCTGTTTTTT. Translating it yields CASSPPLPNTGELFF.

The CDR3 is CASSMPWTDTYEQYF. The DNA for the CDR3 is TGTGCCAGTAGTATGCCGTGGACAGATACCTACGAGCAGTACTTC. The J gene is TRBJ2-7, the V gene TRBV19, with D possibly being TRBD1 (6 bases). The CDR3 consists of 15 residues. Germline V gives CDR1 LNHDA, CDR2 SQIVND (reference sequence). Trimming took off 3 bases at V and 2 bases at J, with 14 bases between the two ends.

This clone was detected only once. This sequence joins TRBV9 and TRBJ2-5; D uncertain. V was trimmed by 0 bases and J by 2 bases, leaving 11 bases between them. Germline V gives CDR1 SGDLS, CDR2 YYNGEE. The CDR3 has 15 amino acids. The DNA of the CDR3 is TGTGCCAGCAGCGTAGAGGGTGTCCGACAAGAGACCCAGTACTTC. Protein product: CASSVEGVRQETQYF.

The chain uses TRBV6-6 and TRBJ1-1; D is undetermined. This CDR3 spans 12 amino acids. V lost 6 bases to trimming and J lost 3 bases, with 8 bases between them. Germline V gene lookup returns CDR1 MNHNY and CDR2 SVGAGI (reference sequence). CDR3: CASSQVYTEAFF. The CDR3 bases are TGTGCCAGCAGCCAGGTCTACACTGAAGCTTTCTTT.

This rearrangement joins TRBV4-3 to TRBJ2-7, with 7 bases lining up with TRBD2. Trimming took 0 bases from V and 0 from J; bases not matched to a gene: 8. The CDR3 covers 17 residues. Germline assignment: CDR1 LGHNA and CDR2 YSLEER. The CDR3 here is CASSQDVSLADSYEQYF. CDR3 in DNA: TGCGCCAGCAGCCAAGATGTCTCGCTAGCGGACTCCTACGAGCAGTACTTC.

The chain recombines TRBV4-3 with TRBJ1-1; D is unclear. V was trimmed by 6 bases and J by 1 base, leaving 15 bases between them. There are 15 residues in the CDR3. CDR1 and CDR2 from the germline V gene are LGHNA and YSLEER. The CDR3 bases are TGCGCCAGCAGTTTCCAATGGGAGGGGAACACTGAAGCTTTCTTT. This translates into CASSFQWEGNTEAFF.

This chain connects TRBV7-9 to TRBJ2-3, with TRBD1 matching over 9 bases. CDR3 length equals 16 residues. V lost 0 bases, J lost 2 bases, and 3 bases stayed unmatched. Germline CDR1 is SEHNR and CDR2 is FQNEAQ (reference sequence). DNA of the CDR3: TGTGCCAGCAGCTTAGCAACAGGGGGCATCACAGATACGCAGTATTTT. It specifies CASSLATGGITDTQYF.

Note on this clone: At the DNA level, this CDR3 is encoded by other sequences in the same sample as well. CDR3 DNA sequence: TGTGCCAGCAGCTTGTACGGGAACACCGGGGAGCTGTTTTTT. This gives the protein CASSLYGNTGELFF. V and J are TRBV7-3 and TRBJ2-2; no clear D gene. The CDR3 runs to 14 residues. Germline V CDR1 and CDR2: SGHTA, FQGTGA. The V end was cut by 3 bases, the J end by 1 base, with 6 bases between.

The chain carries TRBV19 and TRBJ1-1; D possibly corresponds to TRBD1 (5 bases). This CDR3 is built from 16 residues. The V gene lost 3 bases and the J gene lost 5 bases, with 19 bases spanning the gap. Germline CDR1 LNHDA, CDR2 SQIVND (reference sequence). The CDR3, as DNA: TGTGCCAGTAGTATCTCTGGGTTAGAGAGGGGAACTGAAGCTTTCTTT. The encoded protein is CASSISGLERGTEAFF.

V is TRBV7-3 and J is TRBJ2-3; D is possibly TRBD2 (7 bases). CDR1 is SGHTA, CDR2 FQGTGA, per germline. The V and J ends lost 7 bases and 3 bases respectively, with 17 bases between them. The CDR3 extends over 15 amino acids. The chain's CDR3 is CASTPWGGRTDTQYF. The CDR3 coding sequence is TGTGCCAGCACTCCTTGGGGGGGCAGGACAGATACGCAGTATTTT.

CDR3 loop: CASTFQGAYEQYF. CDR3 sequence (DNA): TGTGCCAGCACTTTTCAGGGGGCTTACGAGCAGTACTTC. V usage is TRBV5-4 and J usage is TRBJ2-7; 8 bases align to TRBD1. The CDR3 extends over 13 amino acids. The germline gives CDR1 SGHNT, CDR2 YYREEE (reference sequence). With 6 bases clipped from V and 4 bases from J, the junction kept 6 bases outside the gene matches. Together with reference TRBV5-4 and TRBJ2-7, the CDR3 gives the full variable domain: ETGVTQSPTHLIKTRGQQVTLRCSSQSGHNTVSWYQQALGQGPQFIFQYYREEENGRGNFPPRFSGLQFPNYSSELNVNALELDDSALYLCASTFQGAYEQYFGPGTRLTVT.

V and J are TRBV27 and TRBJ1-2; a weak D match, TRBD1 (6 bases). There are 14 residues in the CDR3. V was clipped by 3 bases and J by 4 bases, with 12 bases between them. Germline V gene lookup returns CDR1 MNHEY and CDR2 SMNVEV (reference sequence). The CDR3 DNA reads TGTGCCAGCAGTTTGACGACAGGCGCCTATGGCTACACCTTC. Its translation is CASSLTTGAYGYTF.

The gene calls are TRBV11-3 and TRBJ2-3; D unclear. The V gene's germline CDR1 is SGHNT and CDR2 YENEEA. Trimming left V 0 bases short and J 6 bases short, with 10 bases between. The CDR3 extends over 14 amino acids. The CDR3 DNA sequence: TGTGCCAGCAGCTTAGAAAATGGGGTGGATACGCAGTATTTT. This sequence encodes CASSLENGVDTQYF.

On this clone: Other DNA sequences of this sample code for an identical CDR3. The CDR3 DNA follows: TGTGCCAGTAGTATTCGGGACACCAATCAGCCCCAGCATTTT. Its translation: CASSIRDTNQPQHF. The gene calls are TRBV19 and TRBJ1-5, with TRBD1 as a possible D gene (6 bases). Germline CDR1 reads LNHDA; CDR2 reads SQIVND (reference sequence). The V end lost 3 bases, the J end lost 3 bases, and 9 bases lay between the germline ends. The CDR3 has 14 amino acids.

Note on this clone: A clone one base away is much larger, so this may be a read error. Other DNA sequences in this specimen translate into the identical CDR3. The chain links TRBV7-9 to TRBJ1-1; a possible D gene is TRBD1 (5 bases). The ends were cut back, 3 bases at V and 3 bases at J, with 8 bases in the middle. This CDR3 is built from 13 residues. Germline CDR1 reads SEHNR; CDR2 reads FQNEAQ (reference sequence). The CDR3 DNA reads as TGTGCCAGCAGCTTCTTGGGGGACACTGAAGCTTTCTTT. It codes for CASSFLGDTEAFF.

CDR3 loop: CASSQGAGTGNSPLHF. Here the CDR3 DNA reads TGCGCCAGCAGCCAAGGGGCCGGGACAGGTAATTCACCCCTCCACTTT. The chain joins TRBV4-1 to TRBJ1-6; TRBD1 aligns across 8 bases. V was pared by 1 base and J by 6 bases, with 5 bases of the junction left unmatched. Germline CDR1 MGHRA, CDR2 YSYEKL. This CDR3 region has 16 residues.

This chain connects TRBV4-1 to TRBJ2-7; the match to TRBD1 covers 9 bases. Trimming cost V 0 bases and J 4 bases; bases outside gene matches: 7. CDR1 is MGHRA, CDR2 YSYEKL, per germline. CDR3 length: 16 residues. The CDR3 region has the DNA TGCGCCAGCAGCCAAGAGGGACAGGGCGGGTATTACGAGCAGTACTTC. Its protein product is CASSQEGQGGYYEQYF.

This clone was seen just once. The V gene is TRBV7-2, the J gene TRBJ2-3, with TRBD2 matching over 9 bases. Germline V CDR1 and CDR2: SGHTA, FQGNSA. The CDR3 sequence is 15 residues long. The J segment lost 4 bases and the V segment lost 1 base, leaving 3 bases of the junction unmatched. The CDR3 reads CASSLVGGGADTQYF. Written as DNA, the CDR3 is TGTGCCAGCAGCTTAGTAGGCGGGGGGGCAGATACGCAGTATTTT.

V gene TRBV27 combines with J gene TRBJ2-1; 11 positions match TRBD2. CDR3 length: 17 amino acids. V was pared by 2 bases and J by 0 bases, with 3 bases of the junction left unmatched. Looked up from germline, CDR1 is MNHEY and CDR2 is SMNVEV (reference sequence). The CDR3 reads CASSLKGLAASYNEQFF. CDR3 nucleotide sequence: TGTGCCAGCAGTTTAAAGGGACTAGCGGCCTCCTACAATGAGCAGTTCTTC.

Comment on this clone: This same CDR3 is encoded by further DNA sequences in the sample. This chain links TRBV29-1 with TRBJ1-1; 7 bases agree with TRBD1. Germline assignment: CDR1 SQVTM and CDR2 ANQGSEA. Unmatched junction bases numbered 1, after V lost 7 bases and J lost 2 bases. The CDR3 sequence is 11 residues long. The CDR3 protein is CSGQGNTEAFF. Written as DNA, the CDR3 is TGCAGCGGACAGGGTAACACTGAAGCTTTCTTT.

The genes are TRBV7-9 and TRBJ1-4; D remains unclear. Deletions cut 5 bases from V and 8 bases from J, with 6 bases between. Germline V gene sequence: CDR1 SEHNR, CDR2 FQNEAQ (reference sequence). The CDR3 is made up of 11 amino acids. The CDR3 sequence is CASSQAEKLFF. As DNA, the CDR3 is TGTGCCAGCAGCCAGGCGGAAAAACTGTTTTTT.

The chain employs TRBV10-2 and TRBJ1-1, with a possible D match to TRBD1 (6 bases). Germline V lookup: CDR1 WSHSY, CDR2 SAAADI. Trimming removed 7 bases from V and 5 bases from J, with 17 bases in between. CDR3 length: 14 amino acids. The CDR3 DNA is TGCGCCAGCACTGCCCTGGGGGCAGGTACTGAAGCTTTCTTT. Amino acid sequence: CASTALGAGTEAFF.

The genes are TRBV27 and TRBJ1-4, with D possibly being TRBD1 (6 bases). The CDR3 length is 16 residues. Germline V gene data show CDR1 as MNHEY and CDR2 as SMNVEV (reference sequence). The V end lost 6 bases, the J end lost 8 bases, and 22 bases lay between the germline ends. The CDR3 loop reads CASRPRQRGLGEKLFF. The CDR3 bases are TGTGCCAGCAGGCCCAGACAACGGGGGCTAGGGGAAAAACTGTTTTTT.

This chain joins TRBV27 and TRBJ2-7, with 11 bases matching TRBD2. The CDR3 runs to 14 residues. CDR1 and CDR2 (germline): MNHEY, SMNVEV (reference sequence). The J segment lost 1 base and the V segment lost 6 bases, leaving 2 bases of the junction unmatched. CDR3 sequence reads: CASRIAGGSYEQYF. CDR3 nucleotide sequence: TGTGCCAGCAGGATAGCGGGAGGGTCCTACGAGCAGTACTTC.

Concerning this clone itself: At one end the junction does not follow the germline gene, possibly because of a read error. The chain recombines TRBV6-6 with TRBJ1-1; a weak D match, TRBD1 (5 bases). The germline V gene has CDR1 MNHNY and CDR2 SVGAGI (reference sequence). The length of the CDR3 is 14 residues. The CDR3 DNA reads as TGTGCCGGCAGTTACTCGGGGACGGATGCAGGGGCTTTCTTT. Translation: CAGSYSGTDAGAFF.

CDR3 in amino acids: CASSLGQRDYEQYF. The CDR3, as DNA: TGTGCCAGCAGCTTGGGCCAGAGGGACTACGAGCAGTACTTC. The chain combines TRBV5-4 with TRBJ2-7; maybe TRBD2 (5 bases). V dropped 0 bases and J dropped 3 bases, with 10 bases sitting between them. CDR1 and CDR2 (germline): SGHNT, YYREEE (reference sequence). The CDR3 consists of 14 residues.

The count of this clone is one. The chain uses TRBV4-3 and TRBJ2-3; D ambiguous. There are 14 residues in the CDR3. Trimming pared 5 bases from V and 1 base from J, leaving 10 bases between. Germline loops: CDR1 LGHNA, CDR2 YSLEER. CDR3 sequence (DNA): TGCGCCAGCAGCTACGTTTTGGGCACAGATACGCAGTATTTT. Protein sequence: CASSYVLGTDTQYF.

V usage is TRBV4-3 and J usage is TRBJ2-3, with 9 bases that match TRBD1. From germline, CDR1 is LGHNA and CDR2 YSLEER. The CDR3 has 18 residues. With 0 bases clipped from V and 3 bases from J, the junction kept 10 bases outside the gene matches. The CDR3 coding sequence is TGCGCCAGCAGCCAAGATTTAAAACAGGGGGCCTCTACAGATACGCAGTATTTT. It specifies CASSQDLKQGASTDTQYF.

A remark on this clone: Other DNA sequences from this sample encode an identical CDR3 as well. The V and J genes are TRBV27 and TRBJ1-5; D gene ambiguous. The CDR3 length is 13 residues. Trimming removed 5 bases at V and 0 bases at J, with 5 bases between. Per germline, CDR1 MNHEY and CDR2 SMNVEV (reference sequence). CDR3 protein: CASSINSNQPQHF. CDR3 nucleotides: TGTGCCAGCAGTATAAATAGCAATCAGCCCCAGCATTTT.